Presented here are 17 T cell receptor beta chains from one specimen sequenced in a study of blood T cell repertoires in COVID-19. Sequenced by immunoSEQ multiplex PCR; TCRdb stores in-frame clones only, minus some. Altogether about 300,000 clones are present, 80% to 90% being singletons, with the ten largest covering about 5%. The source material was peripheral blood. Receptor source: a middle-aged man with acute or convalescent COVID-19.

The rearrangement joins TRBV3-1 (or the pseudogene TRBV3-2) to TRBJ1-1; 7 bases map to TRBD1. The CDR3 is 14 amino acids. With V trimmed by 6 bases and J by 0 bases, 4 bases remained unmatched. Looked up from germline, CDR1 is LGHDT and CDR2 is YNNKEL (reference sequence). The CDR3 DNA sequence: TGTGCCAGCAGTCCGACAGGGATGAACACTGAAGCTTTCTTT. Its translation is CASSPTGMNTEAFF.

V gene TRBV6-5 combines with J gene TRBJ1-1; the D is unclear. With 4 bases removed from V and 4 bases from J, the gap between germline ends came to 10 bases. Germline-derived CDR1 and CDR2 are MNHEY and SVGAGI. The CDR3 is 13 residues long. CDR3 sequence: CASSFVPGTEAFF. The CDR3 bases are TGTGCCAGCAGTTTCGTTCCGGGCACTGAAGCTTTCTTT.

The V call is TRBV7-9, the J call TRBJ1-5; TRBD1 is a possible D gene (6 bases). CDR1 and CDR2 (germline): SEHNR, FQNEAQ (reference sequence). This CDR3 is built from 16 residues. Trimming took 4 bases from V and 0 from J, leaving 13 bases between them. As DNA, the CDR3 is TGTGCCAGCAGCTCAGGACAGCAATATAGCAATCAGCCCCAGCATTTT. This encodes CASSSGQQYSNQPQHF.

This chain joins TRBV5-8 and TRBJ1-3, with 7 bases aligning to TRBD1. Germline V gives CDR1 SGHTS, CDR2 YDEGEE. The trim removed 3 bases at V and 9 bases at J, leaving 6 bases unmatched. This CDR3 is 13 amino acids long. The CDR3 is CASSWGQRGTIYF. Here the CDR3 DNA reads TGTGCCAGCAGCTGGGGACAGAGGGGCACCATATATTTT.

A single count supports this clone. CDR3 in amino acids: CASSSLGGQGNNSPLHF. The CDR3 DNA is TGTGCCAGCAGCTCCCTAGGGGGACAGGGTAATAATTCACCCCTCCACTTT. V and J are TRBV11-2 and TRBJ1-6, with 9 nucleotides matching TRBD1. The CDR3 contains 17 residues. Trimming at V came to 4 bases and at J to 5 bases, leaving 9 bases not matched to a gene. Germline V gene data show CDR1 as SGHAT and CDR2 as FQNNGV.

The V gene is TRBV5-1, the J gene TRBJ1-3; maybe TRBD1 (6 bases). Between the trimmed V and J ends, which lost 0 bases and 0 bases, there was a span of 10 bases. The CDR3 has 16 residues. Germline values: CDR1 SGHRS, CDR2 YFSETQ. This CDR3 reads CASSLVQGLSGNTIYF. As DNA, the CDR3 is TGCGCCAGCAGCTTGGTACAGGGCCTCTCTGGAAACACCATATATTTT.

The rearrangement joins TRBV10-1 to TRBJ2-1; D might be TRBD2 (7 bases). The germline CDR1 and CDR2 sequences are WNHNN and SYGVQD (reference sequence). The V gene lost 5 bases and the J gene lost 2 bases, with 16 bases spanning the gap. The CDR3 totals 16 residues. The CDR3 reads CASSYVAGATYNEQFF. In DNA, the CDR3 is TGCGCCAGCAGTTACGTTGCGGGGGCGACCTACAATGAGCAGTTCTTC.

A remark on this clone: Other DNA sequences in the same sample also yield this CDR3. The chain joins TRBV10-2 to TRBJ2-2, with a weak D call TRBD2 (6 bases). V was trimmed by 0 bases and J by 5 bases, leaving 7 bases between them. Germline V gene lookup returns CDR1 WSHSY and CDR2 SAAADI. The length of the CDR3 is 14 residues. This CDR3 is CASSESGGTGELFF. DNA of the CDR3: TGCGCCAGCAGTGAGTCGGGGGGTACCGGGGAGCTGTTTTTT.

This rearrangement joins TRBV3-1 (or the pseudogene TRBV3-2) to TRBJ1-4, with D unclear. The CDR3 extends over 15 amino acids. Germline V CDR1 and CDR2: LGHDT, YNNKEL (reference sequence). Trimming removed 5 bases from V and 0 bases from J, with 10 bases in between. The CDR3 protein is CASSSRPSTNEKLFF. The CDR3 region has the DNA TGTGCCAGCAGCTCCAGGCCTTCAACTAATGAAAAACTGTTTTTT.

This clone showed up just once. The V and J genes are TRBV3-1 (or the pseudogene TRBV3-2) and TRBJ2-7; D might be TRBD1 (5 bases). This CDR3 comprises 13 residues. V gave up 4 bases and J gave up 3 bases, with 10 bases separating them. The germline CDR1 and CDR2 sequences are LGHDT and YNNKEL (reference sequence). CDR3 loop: CASSLGHGYEQYF. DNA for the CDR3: TGTGCCAGCAGCCTCGGACACGGCTACGAGCAGTACTTC.

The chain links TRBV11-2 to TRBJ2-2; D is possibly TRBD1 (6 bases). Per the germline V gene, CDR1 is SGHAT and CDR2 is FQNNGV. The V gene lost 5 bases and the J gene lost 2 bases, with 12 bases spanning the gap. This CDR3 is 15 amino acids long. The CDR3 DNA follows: TGTGCCAGCAGCCTACAGGGCTCCAACACCGGGGAGCTGTTTTTT. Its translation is CASSLQGSNTGELFF. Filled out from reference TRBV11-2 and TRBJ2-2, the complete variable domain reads EAGVAQSPRYKIIEKRQSVAFWCNPISGHATLYWYQQILGQGPKLLIQFQNNGVVDDSQLPKDRFSAERLKGVDSTLKIQPAKLEDSAVYLCASSLQGSNTGELFFGEGSRLTVL.

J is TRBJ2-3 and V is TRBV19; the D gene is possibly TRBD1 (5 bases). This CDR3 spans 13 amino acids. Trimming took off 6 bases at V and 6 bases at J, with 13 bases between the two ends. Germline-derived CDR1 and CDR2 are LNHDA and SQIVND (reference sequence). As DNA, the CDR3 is TGTGCCAGTAGCCTAGGACACCCCGATACGCAGTATTTT. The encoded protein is CASSLGHPDTQYF.

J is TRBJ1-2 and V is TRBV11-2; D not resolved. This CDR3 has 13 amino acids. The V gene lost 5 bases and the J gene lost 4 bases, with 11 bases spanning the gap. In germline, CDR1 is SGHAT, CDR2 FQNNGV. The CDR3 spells CASSPVIGYGYTF. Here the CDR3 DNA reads TGTGCCAGCAGCCCCGTAATCGGCTATGGCTACACCTTC. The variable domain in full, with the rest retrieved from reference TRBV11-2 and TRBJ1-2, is EAGVAQSPRYKIIEKRQSVAFWCNPISGHATLYWYQQILGQGPKLLIQFQNNGVVDDSQLPKDRFSAERLKGVDSTLKIQPAKLEDSAVYLCASSPVIGYGYTFGSGTRLTVV.

CDR3 region: CASSVNPRTGVYEQYF. The CDR3 DNA reads TGTGCCAGCAGCGTAAACCCCCGGACAGGGGTTTACGAGCAGTACTTC. The chain joins TRBV9 to TRBJ2-7, with 9 bases aligning to TRBD1. The CDR3 extends over 16 amino acids. After removal of 1 base from V and 4 bases from J, the junction contained 9 bases not matched to a gene. Germline V gene sequence: CDR1 SGDLS, CDR2 YYNGEE.

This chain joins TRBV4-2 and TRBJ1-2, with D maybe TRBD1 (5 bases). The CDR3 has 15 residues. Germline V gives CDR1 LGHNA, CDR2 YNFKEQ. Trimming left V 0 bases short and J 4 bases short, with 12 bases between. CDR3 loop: CASSQEFREAYGYTF. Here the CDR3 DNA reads TGTGCCAGCAGCCAAGAATTCAGGGAGGCCTATGGCTACACCTTC.

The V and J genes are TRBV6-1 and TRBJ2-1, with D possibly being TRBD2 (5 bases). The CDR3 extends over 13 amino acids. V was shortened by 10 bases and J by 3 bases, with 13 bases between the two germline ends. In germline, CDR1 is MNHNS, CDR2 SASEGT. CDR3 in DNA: TGTGCCACCTGTGAACTAGTCTACAATGAGCAGTTCTTC. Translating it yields CATCELVYNEQFF.

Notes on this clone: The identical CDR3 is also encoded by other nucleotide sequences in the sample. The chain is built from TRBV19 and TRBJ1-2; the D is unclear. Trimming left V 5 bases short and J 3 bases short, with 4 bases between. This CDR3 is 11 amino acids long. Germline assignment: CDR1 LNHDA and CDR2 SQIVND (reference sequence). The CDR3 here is CASSRDYGYTF. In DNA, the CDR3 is TGTGCCAGTAGTCGGGACTATGGCTACACCTTC.